This is a list of T cell receptor beta chains from one sample in a study of blood T cell repertoires in COVID-19. Profiled with immunoSEQ multiplex PCR; TCRdb holds only in-frame clones, not every one. This table holds approximately 170,000 clones, about 80% found once. The sequenced material came from peripheral blood. These receptors were collected from a human donor with acute or convalescent COVID-19. The donor label of this sample is uncertain. The CDR3 runs from the conserved cysteine through the conserved F or W. D genes are given only for firm matches.

V: TRBV6-5; J: TRBJ2-7; D: -; CDR3: CASSLQGSEQYF
V: TRBV9; J: TRBJ2-3; D: TRBD1; CDR3: CASSVGQGTDTQYF
V: TRBV6-5; J: TRBJ1-6; D: TRBD1; CDR3: CASSYRGQVNSPLHF
V: TRBV5-4; J: TRBJ2-1; D: TRBD2; CDR3: CASSNRLAGGYNEQFF
V: TRBV11-2; J: TRBJ1-1; D: -; CDR3: CASSQQVNTEAFF
V: TRBV5-6; J: TRBJ1-1; D: -; CDR3: CASSLGGGTEAFF
V: TRBV7-3; J: TRBJ2-2; D: -; CDR3: CASNRLNRRDTGELFF
V: TRBV19; J: TRBJ2-1; D: -; CDR3: CASSTINRNNEQFF
V: TRBV5-1; J: TRBJ2-5; D: -; CDR3: CASSPNPGTAETQYF
V: TRBV7-3; J: TRBJ2-1; D: TRBD2; CDR3: CASSLTRGAYNEQFF
V: TRBV5-6; J: TRBJ1-5; D: -; CDR3: CASSWGGGVEDQPQHF
V: TRBV27; J: TRBJ1-2; D: TRBD1; CDR3: CASSWLDRGRRGYTF